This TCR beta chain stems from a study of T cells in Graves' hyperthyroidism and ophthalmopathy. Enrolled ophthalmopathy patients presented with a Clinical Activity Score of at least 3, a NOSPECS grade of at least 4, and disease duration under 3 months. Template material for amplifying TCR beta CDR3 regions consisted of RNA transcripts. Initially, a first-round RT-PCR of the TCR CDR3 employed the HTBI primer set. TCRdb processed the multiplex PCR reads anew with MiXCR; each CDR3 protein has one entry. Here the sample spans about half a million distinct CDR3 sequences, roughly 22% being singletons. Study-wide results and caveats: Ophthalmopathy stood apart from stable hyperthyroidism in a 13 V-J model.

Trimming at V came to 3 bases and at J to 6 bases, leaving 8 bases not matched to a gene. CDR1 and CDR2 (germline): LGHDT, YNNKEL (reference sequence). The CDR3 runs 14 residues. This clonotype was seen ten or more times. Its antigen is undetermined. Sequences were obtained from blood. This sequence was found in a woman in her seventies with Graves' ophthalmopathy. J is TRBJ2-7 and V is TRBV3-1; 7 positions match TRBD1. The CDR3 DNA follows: TGTGCCAGCAGCCACGGGGACAGAAGCTTCGAGCAGTACTTC. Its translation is CASSHGDRSFEQYF.